The rows below give T cell receptor beta chains drawn from one sample of a study of T cell responses to AZD1222 COVID-19 vaccine. The repertoire was sequenced with immunoSEQ multiplex PCR; TCRdb's copy has only in-frame clones and lacks some. The table lists tens of thousands of clones, about nine tenths of them singletons, with roughly 10% in the top ten. This material consisted of peripheral blood, taken on day 0 of AZD1222 vaccination. The receptors were sampled from an adult in good health. Each CDR3 is given with its conserved first and last residue. A D gene is named only where the DNA matches it firmly. Clone sizes are given selectively: once, few, many, or a class where the clone is expanded.

V,J,size,D,CDR3,DNA
TRBV6-2/TRBV6-3,TRBJ2-7,NA,TRBD1,CASSPGQYYEQYF,TGTGCCAGCAGCCCGGGACAGTACTACGAGCAGTACTTC
TRBV7-8,TRBJ1-2,NA,NA,CASSLGAGLDYGYTF,TGTGCCAGCAGCTTAGGGGCAGGGTTGGACTATGGCTACACCTTC
TRBV21-1,TRBJ2-7,NA,NA,CASSHSGTESYEQYF,TGTGCCAGCAGCCATTCCGGGACCGAGTCCTACGAGCAGTACTTC
TRBV3-1/TRBV3-2,TRBJ1-1,NA,NA,CASSLGRGVEAFF,TGTGCCAGCAGCCTCGGACGAGGGGTGGAAGCTTTCTTT
TRBV5-1,TRBJ1-3,NA,NA,CASSLARGNTIYF,TGCGCCAGCAGCTTGGCCCGGGGGAACACCATATATTTT
TRBV19,TRBJ1-3,NA,TRBD1,CASSTLPGQGANTIYF,TGTGCCAGTAGTACCCTACCGGGACAGGGGGCGAACACCATATATTTT
TRBV6-5,TRBJ2-7,NA,TRBD1,CASSYGQGRYEQYF,TGTGCCAGCAGTTACGGACAGGGGCGCTACGAGCAGTACTTC
TRBV29-1,TRBJ1-1,NA,TRBD1,CSVELGTGDTEAFF,TGCAGCGTTGAGCTAGGGACAGGGGACACTGAAGCTTTCTTT
TRBV28,TRBJ2-2,few,TRBD1,CASRKPGQGLSGELFF,TGTGCCAGCAGGAAACCGGGACAGGGGCTTTCCGGGGAGCTGTTTTTT
TRBV5-1,TRBJ1-1,NA,NA,CASGPTGTNTEAFF,TGCGCCAGCGGGCCCACAGGGACGAACACTGAAGCTTTCTTT
TRBV4-1,TRBJ2-3,once,TRBD2,CASSIQTSGDTQYF,TGCGCCAGCAGCATACAGACTAGCGGGGATACGCAGTATTTT
TRBV5-4,TRBJ2-2,NA,TRBD2,CASSGLAGVVAGELFF,TGTGCCAGCTCGGGACTAGCGGGAGTGGTCGCCGGGGAGCTGTTTTTT
TRBV18,TRBJ2-6,NA,NA,CASSPDRSSGANVLTF,TGTGCCAGCTCACCAGACAGAAGCTCTGGGGCCAACGTCCTGACTTTC
TRBV30,TRBJ2-7,once,TRBD1,CAWSGPGQAPYEQYF,TGTGCCTGGAGTGGGCCGGGACAGGCGCCCTACGAGCAGTACTTC
TRBV5-6,TRBJ1-2,NA,TRBD1,CASSPPLGDRADYGYTF,TGTGCCAGCAGCCCGCCTTTAGGGGACAGGGCAGACTATGGCTACACCTTC
TRBV2,TRBJ1-6,NA,NA,CASSGTSSPLHF,TGTGCCAGCAGCGGGACCTCTTCACCCCTCCACTTT
TRBV19,TRBJ1-1,NA,TRBD1,CASSIWDRGQAFF,TGTGCCAGTAGTATCTGGGACAGGGGACAAGCTTTCTTT
TRBV7-2,TRBJ1-1,NA,NA,CASSFKNQNLMNTEAFF,TGTGCCAGCAGCTTTAAGAATCAGAACCTTATGAACACTGAAGCTTTCTTT
TRBV5-6,TRBJ2-2,NA,NA,CASSLYPGELFF,TGTGCCAGCAGCTTGTACCCCGGGGAGCTGTTTTTT
TRBV7-9,TRBJ1-5,once,TRBD1,CASSPTGTGDPRSNQPQHF,TGTGCCAGCAGCCCCACCGGGACAGGGGACCCTCGAAGCAATCAGCCCCAGCATTTT
TRBV5-1,TRBJ1-4,NA,NA,CASSPPGEKLFF,TGCGCCAGCAGCCCACCAGGGGAAAAACTGTTTTTT
TRBV30,TRBJ2-1,few,NA,CAYQPGISYNEQFF,TGTGCCTATCAACCAGGGATATCCTACAATGAGCAGTTCTTC
TRBV29-1,TRBJ1-4,NA,TRBD1,CSGRDRLNEKLFF,TGCAGCGGTCGGGACAGGCTCAATGAAAAACTGTTTTTT
TRBV20-1,TRBJ2-7,once,NA,CSASRGEQYF,TGCAGTGCTAGTCGAGGGGAGCAGTACTTC
TRBV7-9,TRBJ2-7,once,TRBD2,CASSLGGYHEQYF,TGTGCCAGCAGCTTGGGGGGGTACCACGAGCAGTACTTC
TRBV18,TRBJ1-4,NA,NA,CASSPGVNEKLFF,TGTGCCAGCTCACCAGGGGTTAATGAAAAACTGTTTTTT
TRBV7-2,TRBJ1-6,once,NA,CASRTGVGRPNSPLHF,TGTGCCAGCAGGACGGGTGTGGGACGGCCTAATTCACCCCTCCACTTT
TRBV27,TRBJ2-7,NA,NA,CASSFGRDTYEQYF,TGTGCCAGCAGTTTTGGGAGGGACACCTACGAGCAGTACTTC
TRBV19,TRBJ2-1,NA,TRBD2,CASSMVGGRAVEQFF,TGTGCCAGTAGTATGGTGGGCGGGAGGGCCGTTGAGCAGTTCTTC
TRBV19,TRBJ2-3,few,NA,CASSTQLGELPPDTQYF,TGTGCCAGTAGTACCCAACTGGGGGAGCTCCCCCCAGATACGCAGTATTTT
TRBV5-1,TRBJ2-7,NA,NA,CASSSGHGGYEQYF,TGCGCCAGCAGCTCCGGACATGGCGGGTACGAGCAGTACTTC
TRBV6-1,TRBJ1-1,NA,NA,CASSELNMNTEAFF,TGTGCCAGCAGTGAACTTAACATGAACACTGAAGCTTTCTTT
TRBV7-9,TRBJ1-4,NA,NA,CASSPTDGGKLFF,TGTGCCAGCAGCCCAACGGATGGGGGAAAACTGTTTTTT
TRBV3-1/TRBV3-2,TRBJ1-5,few,TRBD1,CASSPYRGRNNQPQHF,TGTGCCAGCAGCCCCTACAGGGGGAGGAACAATCAGCCCCAGCATTTT
TRBV5-3,TRBJ1-1,NA,NA,CARSLRTKVGTEAFF,TGTGCCAGAAGCTTGCGAACCAAGGTGGGCACTGAAGCTTTCTTT
TRBV9,TRBJ2-2,NA,NA,CASSVGQVNTGELFF,TGTGCCAGCAGCGTAGGTCAAGTCAACACCGGGGAGCTGTTTTTT
TRBV18,TRBJ1-1,few,NA,CASSPQGDMNTEAFF,TGTGCCAGCTCACCCCAAGGGGACATGAACACTGAAGCTTTCTTT
TRBV6-5,TRBJ1-6,NA,NA,CASSPGTYYSPLHF,TGTGCCAGCAGTCCCGGGACGTACTATTCACCCCTCCACTTT
TRBV6-1,TRBJ1-4,NA,NA,CASSEMPGATNEKLFF,TGTGCCAGCAGTGAAATGCCGGGTGCAACTAATGAAAAACTGTTTTTT
TRBV28,TRBJ1-6,NA,NA,CASRANSPLHF,TGTGCCAGCAGAGCTAATTCACCCCTCCACTTT
TRBV19,TRBJ1-4,NA,NA,CASSSVGLSEKLFF,TGTGCCAGTAGTTCAGTTGGACTGTCTGAAAAACTGTTTTTT
TRBV27,TRBJ1-1,NA,TRBD1,CASSPEDRGTEAFF,TGTGCCAGCAGTCCGGAGGACAGGGGGACTGAAGCTTTCTTT
TRBV6-1,TRBJ1-2,NA,NA,CASSESNYGYTF,TGTGCCAGCAGTGAGTCCAACTATGGCTACACCTTC
TRBV6-5,TRBJ2-3,NA,TRBD1,CASGQGASTDTQYF,TGTGCCTCGGGACAGGGGGCTAGCACAGATACGCAGTATTTT
TRBV3-1/TRBV3-2,TRBJ1-4,NA,NA,CASSLGGTNEKLFF,TGTGCCAGCAGCCTAGGGGGAACTAATGAAAAACTGTTTTTT